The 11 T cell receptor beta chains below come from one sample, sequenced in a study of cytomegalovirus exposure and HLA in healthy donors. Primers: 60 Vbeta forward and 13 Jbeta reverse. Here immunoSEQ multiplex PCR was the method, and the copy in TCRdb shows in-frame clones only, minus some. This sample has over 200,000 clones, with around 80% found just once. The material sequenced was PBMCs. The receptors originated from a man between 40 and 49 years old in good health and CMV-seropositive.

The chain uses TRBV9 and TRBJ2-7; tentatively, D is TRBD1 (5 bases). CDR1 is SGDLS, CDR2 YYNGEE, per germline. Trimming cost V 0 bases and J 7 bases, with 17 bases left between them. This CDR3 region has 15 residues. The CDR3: CASSVEATLKGEQYF. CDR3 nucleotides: TGTGCCAGCAGCGTAGAGGCTACTTTAAAGGGGGAGCAGTACTTC.

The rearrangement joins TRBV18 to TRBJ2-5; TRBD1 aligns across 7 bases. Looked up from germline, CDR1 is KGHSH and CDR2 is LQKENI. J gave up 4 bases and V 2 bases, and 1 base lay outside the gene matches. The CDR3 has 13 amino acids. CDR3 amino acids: CASSPAGGETQYF. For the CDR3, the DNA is TGTGCCAGCTCACCAGCAGGGGGAGAGACCCAGTACTTC.

In DNA form, the CDR3 reads TGTGCCAGCAGCTCCCCCGGGAGTTCCTACAATGAGCAGTTCTTC. Amino acids: CASSSPGSSYNEQFF. The rearrangement uses TRBV7-2 and TRBJ2-1; possible D gene TRBD2, 6 bases. The CDR3 has 15 residues. Trimming pared 4 bases from V and 1 base from J, leaving 11 bases between. The germline CDR1 and CDR2 sequences are SGHTA and FQGNSA.

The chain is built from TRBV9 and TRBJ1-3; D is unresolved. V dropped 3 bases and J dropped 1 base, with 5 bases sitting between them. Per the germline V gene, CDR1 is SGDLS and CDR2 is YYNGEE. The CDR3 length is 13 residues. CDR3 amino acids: CASSGGSGNTIYF. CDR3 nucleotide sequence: TGTGCCAGCAGCGGAGGGTCTGGAAACACCATATATTTT. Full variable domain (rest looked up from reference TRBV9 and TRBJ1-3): DSGVTQTPKHLITATGQRVTLRCSPRSGDLSVYWYQQSLDQGLQFLIQYYNGEERAKGNILERFSAQQFPDLHSELNLSSLELGDSALYFCASSGGSGNTIYFGEGSWLTVV.

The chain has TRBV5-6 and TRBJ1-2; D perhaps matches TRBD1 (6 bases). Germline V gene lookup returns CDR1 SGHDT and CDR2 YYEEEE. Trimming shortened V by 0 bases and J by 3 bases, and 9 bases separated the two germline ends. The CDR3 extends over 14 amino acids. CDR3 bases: TGTGCCAGCAGCTTGGGTAGGGGGTACTATGGCTACACCTTC. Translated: CASSLGRGYYGYTF.

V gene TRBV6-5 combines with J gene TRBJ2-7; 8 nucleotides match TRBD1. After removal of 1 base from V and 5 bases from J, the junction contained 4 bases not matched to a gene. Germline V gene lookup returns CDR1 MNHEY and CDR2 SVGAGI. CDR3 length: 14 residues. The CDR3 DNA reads TGTGCCAGCAGTTACTTGACAGGGGCTGACGAGCAGTACTTC. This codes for CASSYLTGADEQYF.

For the CDR3, the DNA is TGTGCCAGCGCTGCCGGGACACTCAACACTGAAGCTTTCTTT. Translating gives CASAAGTLNTEAFF. The chain uses TRBV19 and TRBJ1-1, with D possibly matching TRBD1 (6 bases). CDR1 LNHDA and CDR2 SQIVND come from the germline V gene (reference sequence). CDR3 size: 14 residues. The V gene lost 9 bases and the J gene lost 2 bases, with 16 bases spanning the gap. The full variable domain, its missing parts supplied by reference TRBV19 and TRBJ1-1, is DGGITQSPKYLFRKEGQNVTLSCEQNLNHDAMYWYRQDPGQGLRLIYYSQIVNDFQKGDIAEGYSVSREKKESFPLTVTSAQKNPTAFYLCASAAGTLNTEAFFGQGTRLTVV.

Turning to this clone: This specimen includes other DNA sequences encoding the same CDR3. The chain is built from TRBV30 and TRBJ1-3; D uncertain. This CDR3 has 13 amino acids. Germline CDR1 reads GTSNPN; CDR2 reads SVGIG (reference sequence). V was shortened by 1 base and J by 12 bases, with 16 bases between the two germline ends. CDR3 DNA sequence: TGTGCCTGGAGTGGGTTTCCACTCCGCGGCATATATTTT. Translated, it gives CAWSGFPLRGIYF.

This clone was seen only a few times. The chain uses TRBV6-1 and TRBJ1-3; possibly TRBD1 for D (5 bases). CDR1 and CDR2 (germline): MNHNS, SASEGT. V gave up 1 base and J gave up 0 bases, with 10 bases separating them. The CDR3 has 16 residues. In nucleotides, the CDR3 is TGTGCCAGCAGTGAAGTACGCAGGGTCTCTGGAAACACCATATATTTT. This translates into CASSEVRRVSGNTIYF.

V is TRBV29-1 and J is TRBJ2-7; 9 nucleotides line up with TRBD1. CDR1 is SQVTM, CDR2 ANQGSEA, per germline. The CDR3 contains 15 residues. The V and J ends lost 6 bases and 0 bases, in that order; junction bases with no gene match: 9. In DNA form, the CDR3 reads TGCAGCGTCTATACTCCGGGACAGGGCTCCTACGAGCAGTACTTC. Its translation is CSVYTPGQGSYEQYF.

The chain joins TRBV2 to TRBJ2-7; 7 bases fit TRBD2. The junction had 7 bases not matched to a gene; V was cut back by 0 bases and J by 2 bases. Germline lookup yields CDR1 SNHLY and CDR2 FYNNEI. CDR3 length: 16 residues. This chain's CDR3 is CASSEAARLAPYEQYF. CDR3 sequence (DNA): TGTGCCAGCAGTGAAGCGGCTAGACTAGCCCCCTACGAGCAGTACTTC. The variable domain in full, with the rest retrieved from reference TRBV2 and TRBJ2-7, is EPEVTQTPSHQVTQMGQEVILRCVPISNHLYFYWYRQILGQKVEFLVSFYNNEISEKSEIFDDQFSVERPDGSNFTLKIRSTKLEDSAMYFCASSEAARLAPYEQYFGPGTRLTVT.